A single sample gave rise to the 4 T cell receptor beta chains below, sequenced in a study of T cell repertoires in aging, cancer and after chemotherapy. A mixed TRB-A/B primer pool amplified rearranged TRB by multiplex touch-down PCR. TCRdb fed the multiplex PCR reads into MiXCR, producing one record per CDR3 protein. The data contain under 4,000 distinct CDR3 sequences, more than 20% of them singletons. TCR beta rearrangements were amplified from peripheral blood genomic DNA. The material sequenced was blood. These receptors came from a human donor with a blood cancer.

By its share, this clonotype is medium-sized. The chain employs TRBV6-4 and TRBJ2-1, with TRBD2 matching over 11 bases. The CDR3 has 15 residues. J gave up 5 bases and V 6 bases, and 6 bases lay outside the gene matches. The germline gives CDR1 MRHNA, CDR2 SNTAGT. CDR3 coding DNA: TGTGCCAGCAGCCTTAGCGGGGGGGCAAACAATGAGCAGTTCTTC. Its translation: CASSLSGGANNEQFF.

This clonotype is judged medium-sized (0.01 to 0.1%). This chain links TRBV10-1 with TRBJ2-7, with D uncertain. With 3 bases removed from V and 3 bases from J, the gap between germline ends came to 6 bases. The CDR3 is 12 residues long. CDR1 is WNHNN, CDR2 SYGVQD, per germline (reference sequence). This CDR3 reads CASSDSRYEQYF. Here the CDR3 DNA reads TGCGCCAGCAGTGACTCCCGCTACGAGCAGTACTTC.

A word on this clonotype: A much larger clone lies one base from this, so it may be a read error. V and J are TRBV5-5 and TRBJ1-1, with a possible D match to TRBD1 (5 bases). The CDR3 covers 14 residues. Germline values: CDR1 SGHKS, CDR2 YYEKEE (reference sequence). Trimming cost V 5 bases and J 1 base, with 12 bases left between them. CDR3 coding DNA: TGTGCCAGCAGAAGGGGACGCTGGAACACTGAAGCTTTCTTT. Its translation is CASRRGRWNTEAFF.

The sample holds a few counts of this clonotype. V gene TRBV7-9 combines with J gene TRBJ2-3; no firm D call. The CDR3 extends over 15 amino acids. Germline V gene lookup returns CDR1 SEHNR and CDR2 FQNEAQ (reference sequence). Trimming stripped 1 base from V and 4 bases from J, with 12 bases between. The CDR3: CASSLVEGNADTQYF. CDR3 in DNA: TGTGCCAGCAGCTTAGTTGAAGGGAATGCAGATACGCAGTATTTT.